These T cell receptor beta chains were read from a single sample in a study of a mutant IDH1 vaccine in newly diagnosed glioma. TCRdb's table, derived via immunoSEQ multiplex PCR, lists solely in-frame clones and lacks some. The sample shows some 48,000 clones, over 65% of them seen only once. What these receptors recognize is not known. Sequences were derived from PBMCs, sampled from a glioma patient whose treatment included an IDH1 peptide vaccine. These receptor sequences come from a man aged 35 to 55 with glioma. Each CDR3 is given without its conserved first and last residue. Fields, in order: V gene, CDR3 length, clone size, CDR3 protein. The size of a clone is reported for some rows only, either as once, few or many, or as a class for expanded clones.

TRBV7-2,12,NA,ASSSREGGYGYT
TRBV5-4,13,NA,ASSSRQASVHGYT
TRBV5-1,14,NA,ASVPGGATSVNEQF
TRBV5-6,12,NA,ASSLSLDEETQY
TRBV5-1,13,NA,ASSLGSGLTDTQY
TRBV14,13,once,ASSQDPAGGLEQF
TRBV5-4,12,NA,ASSLDWVKETQY
TRBV14,12,NA,ASSLSQFSDEQF
TRBV21-1,13,NA,ASSKTGAREETQY
TRBV12-2,16,few,ASRLVRTEKLLNTEAF
TRBV18,14,once,ASSERTGRMNTEAF
TRBV4-1,13,NA,ASSQEGTSVYEQY
TRBV28,13,few,ASSFAGESGNTIY
TRBV19,17,NA,ASSRTGTGGLAYTGELF
TRBV5-8,15,NA,ASSPILGGDADTEAF
TRBV11-2,11,NA,ASSLELSTEAF
TRBV7-2,13,NA,ASSFSSTASNEQF
TRBV2,12,NA,ASSDLAGTDTQY
TRBV29-1,12,NA,SVSRDRNSYEQY
TRBV7-2,11,NA,ASSFAQNNEQF
TRBV7-9,12,NA,ASSLALGVETQY
TRBV11-2,13,once,ASSFTSGVYNEQF
TRBV18,12,few,ASSTYRGYTEAF
TRBV6-1,11,NA,ASTRQVNEKLF
TRBV6-6,12,NA,ASSYPSGGNEQF
TRBV15,11,NA,ATRAGYTGELF
TRBV2,13,NA,ASSPGTGLFGEQF
TRBV5-4,15,NA,ASSSQIAGVSYNEQF
TRBV7-2,11,NA,ASSSDSNQPQH
TRBV5-8,15,NA,ASSLEVLAGVTDTQY
TRBV9,14,NA,ASSAGQGATYYGYT
TRBV11-3,13,NA,ASSLVAGGLDTQY
TRBV6-5,11,NA,ASRGLGRDTQY
TRBV9,13,NA,ASSVFTATTDTQY
TRBV5-4,13,NA,ASSLPQRGNTEAF
TRBV11-2,12,once,ASSLASGNYEQY
TRBV19,13,NA,ASSGDRVVGDEQF
TRBV5-1,15,NA,ASSSSALARVGETQY
TRBV7-9,13,NA,ASSLDISSYNEQF
TRBV2,12,once,ASSETGGGEKLF
TRBV4-1,11,NA,ASSQEKGKTQY
TRBV6-6,12,NA,ASSSPGDHTEAF